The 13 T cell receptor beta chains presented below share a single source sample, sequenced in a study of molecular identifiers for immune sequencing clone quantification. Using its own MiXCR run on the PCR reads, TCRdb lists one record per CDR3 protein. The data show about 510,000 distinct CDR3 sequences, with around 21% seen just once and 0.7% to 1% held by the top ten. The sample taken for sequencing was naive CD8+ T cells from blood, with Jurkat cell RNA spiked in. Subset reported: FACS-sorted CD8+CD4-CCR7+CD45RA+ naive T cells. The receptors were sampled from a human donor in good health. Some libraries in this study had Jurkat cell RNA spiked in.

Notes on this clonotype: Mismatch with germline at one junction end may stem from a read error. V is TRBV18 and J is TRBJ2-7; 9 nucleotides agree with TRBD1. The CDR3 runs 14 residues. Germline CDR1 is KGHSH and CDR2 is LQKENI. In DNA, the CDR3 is TGTGCCAACTCACCACCTGGACAGGGGAACGAGCAGTACTTC. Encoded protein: CANSPPGQGNEQYF. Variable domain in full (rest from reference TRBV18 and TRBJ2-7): NAGVMQNPRHLVRRRGQEARLRCSPMKGHSHVYWYRQLPEEGLKFMVYLQKENIIDESGMPKERFSAEFPKEGPSILRIQQVVRGDSAAYFCANSPPGQGNEQYFGPGTRLTVT.

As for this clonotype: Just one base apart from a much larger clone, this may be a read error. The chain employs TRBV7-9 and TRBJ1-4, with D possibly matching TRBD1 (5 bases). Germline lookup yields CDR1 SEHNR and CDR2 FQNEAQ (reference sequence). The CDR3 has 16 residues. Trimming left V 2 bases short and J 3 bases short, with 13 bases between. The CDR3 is CASSLRRGPANEKLFF. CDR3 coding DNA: TGTGCCAGCAGCTTAAGAAGGGGCCCGGCTAATGAAAAACTGTTTTTT.

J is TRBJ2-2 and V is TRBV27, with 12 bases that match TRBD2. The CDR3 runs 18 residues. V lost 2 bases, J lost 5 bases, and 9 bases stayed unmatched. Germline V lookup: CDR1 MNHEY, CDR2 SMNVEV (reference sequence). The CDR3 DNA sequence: TGTGCCAGCAGTTTAACTAGGACTAGCGGGACGGGGACCGGGGAGCTGTTTTTT. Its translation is CASSLTRTSGTGTGELFF.

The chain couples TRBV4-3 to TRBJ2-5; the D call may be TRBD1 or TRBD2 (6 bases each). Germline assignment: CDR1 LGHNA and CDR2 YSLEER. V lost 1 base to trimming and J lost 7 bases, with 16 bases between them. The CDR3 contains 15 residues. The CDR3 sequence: CASSQGGGSGATQYF. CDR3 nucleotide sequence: TGCGCCAGCAGCCAAGGGGGCGGATCGGGGGCGACCCAGTACTTC.

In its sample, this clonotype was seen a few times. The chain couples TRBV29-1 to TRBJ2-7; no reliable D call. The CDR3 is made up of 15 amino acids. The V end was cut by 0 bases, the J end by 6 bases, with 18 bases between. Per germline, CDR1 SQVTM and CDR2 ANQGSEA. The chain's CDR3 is CSVEDPDSSNLEQYF. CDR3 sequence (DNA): TGCAGCGTTGAAGATCCAGACTCCTCTAATCTCGAGCAGTACTTC.

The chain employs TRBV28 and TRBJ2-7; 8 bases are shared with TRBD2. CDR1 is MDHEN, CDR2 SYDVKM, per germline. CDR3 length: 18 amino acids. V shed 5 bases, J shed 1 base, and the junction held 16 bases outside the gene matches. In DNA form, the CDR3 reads TGTGCCAGCAGTACGAAGAACCTGCTAGCGGGTCGGTCCTACGAGCAGTACTTC. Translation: CASSTKNLLAGRSYEQYF.

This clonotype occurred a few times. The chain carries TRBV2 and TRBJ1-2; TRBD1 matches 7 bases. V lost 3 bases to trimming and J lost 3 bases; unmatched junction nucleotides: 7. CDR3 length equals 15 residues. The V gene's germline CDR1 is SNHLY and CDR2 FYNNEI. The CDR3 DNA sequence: TGTGCCAGCAGTGAGGAGGGGGCTAGCTACTATGGCTACACCTTC. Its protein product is CASSEEGASYYGYTF.

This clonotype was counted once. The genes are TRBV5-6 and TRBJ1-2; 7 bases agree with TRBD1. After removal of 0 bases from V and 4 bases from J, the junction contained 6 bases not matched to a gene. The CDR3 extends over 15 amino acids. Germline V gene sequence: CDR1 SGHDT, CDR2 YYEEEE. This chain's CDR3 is CASSLGQGMVYGYTF. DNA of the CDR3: TGTGCCAGCAGCTTGGGACAGGGAATGGTCTATGGCTACACCTTC.

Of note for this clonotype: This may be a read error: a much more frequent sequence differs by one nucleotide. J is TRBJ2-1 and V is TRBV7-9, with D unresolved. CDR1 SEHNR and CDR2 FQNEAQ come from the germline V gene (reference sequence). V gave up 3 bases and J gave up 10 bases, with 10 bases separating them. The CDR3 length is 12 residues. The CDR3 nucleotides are TGTGCCAGCAGCTTGATCTTCTCGGAGCAGTTCTTC. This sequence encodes CASSLIFSEQFF.

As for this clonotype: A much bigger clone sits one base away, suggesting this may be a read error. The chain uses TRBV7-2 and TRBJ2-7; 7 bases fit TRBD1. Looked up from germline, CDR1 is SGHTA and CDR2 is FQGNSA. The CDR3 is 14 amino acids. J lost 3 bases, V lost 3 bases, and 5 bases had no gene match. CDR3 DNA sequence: TGTGCCAGCAGCTTGGGACAGAGGTACTACGAGCAGTACTTC. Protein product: CASSLGQRYYEQYF. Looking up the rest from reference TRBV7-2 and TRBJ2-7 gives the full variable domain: GAGVSQSPSNKVTEKGKDVELRCDPISGHTALYWYRQSLGQGLEFLIYFQGNSAPDKSGLPSDRFSAERTGGSVSTLTIQRTQQEDSAVYLCASSLGQRYYEQYFGPGTRLTVT.

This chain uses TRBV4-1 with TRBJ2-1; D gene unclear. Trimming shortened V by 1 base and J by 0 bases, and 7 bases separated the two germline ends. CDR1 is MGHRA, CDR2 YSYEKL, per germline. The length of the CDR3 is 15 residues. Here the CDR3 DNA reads TGCGCCAGCAGCCAAGTGGACGACTCCTACAATGAGCAGTTCTTC. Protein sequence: CASSQVDDSYNEQFF.

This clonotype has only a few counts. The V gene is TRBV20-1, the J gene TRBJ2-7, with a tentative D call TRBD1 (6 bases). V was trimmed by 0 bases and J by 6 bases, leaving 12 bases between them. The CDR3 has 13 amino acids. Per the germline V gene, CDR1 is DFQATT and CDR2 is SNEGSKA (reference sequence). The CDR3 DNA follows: TGCAGTGCTAGAGATTCGGTGACAGGCGAGCAGTACTTC. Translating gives CSARDSVTGEQYF.

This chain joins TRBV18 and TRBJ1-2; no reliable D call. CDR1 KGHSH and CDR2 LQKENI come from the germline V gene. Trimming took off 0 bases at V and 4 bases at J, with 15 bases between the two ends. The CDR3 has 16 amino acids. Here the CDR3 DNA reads TGTGCCAGCTCACCACCCCAAGCCAAACCTGGCTATGGCTACACCTTC. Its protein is CASSPPQAKPGYGYTF. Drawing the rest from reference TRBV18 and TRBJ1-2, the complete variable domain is NAGVMQNPRHLVRRRGQEARLRCSPMKGHSHVYWYRQLPEEGLKFMVYLQKENIIDESGMPKERFSAEFPKEGPSILRIQQVVRGDSAAYFCASSPPQAKPGYGYTFGSGTRLTVV.